This TCR beta chain is drawn from a study of prognosis after radiotherapy for stage I lung cancer. Study-wide findings and caveats: There were reportedly differences in TRBV and TRBJ gene usage between patients with and without metastases.

Peripheral venous blood was drawn in roughly 6-milliliter volumes, with a draw taken at each of two separate time points. Genomic DNA served as the source from which two-round multiplex PCR generated TCR beta CDR3 amplicons. Gene-specific primers for each TRBV and TRBJ gene drove first-round PCR. TCRdb ran MiXCR on the multiplex PCR reads and lists one entry per CDR3 protein. Of around 51,000 distinct CDR3 sequences listed, less than 45% are singletons. This clonotype showed up many times. Antigen: not known. This CDR3 has 14 amino acids. Germline CDR1 reads SNHLY; CDR2 reads FYNNEI. V lost 5 bases, J lost 2 bases, and 13 bases lay in between.

The receptor was derived from a donor over 45 with non-small cell lung cancer. The rearrangement links TRBV2 to TRBJ2-7; weak D call: TRBD1 (6 bases). The sequenced sample was PBMCs, obtained before or after stereotactic body radiation therapy (not recorded which). Here the CDR3 DNA reads TGTGCCAGCAGTCAAACAGGGATGGCCTACGAGCAGTACTTC. Its protein is CASSQTGMAYEQYF.